One and the same sample provided the 10 T cell receptor beta chains below, sequenced in a study of blood T cell repertoires in COVID-19. The method was immunoSEQ multiplex PCR; TCRdb's version includes in-frame clones alone and lacks a portion of them. In the table there are about 210,000 clones, around 85% of which are singletons. Sequenced: peripheral blood. These receptors were obtained from a man between 45 and 60 years old with COVID-19, enrolled during active disease.

This chain joins TRBV7-3 and TRBJ1-5; D may be TRBD1 (6 bases). The V end was cut by 1 base, the J end by 3 bases, with 13 bases between. The CDR3 consists of 16 residues. Germline-derived CDR1 and CDR2 are SGHTA and FQGTGA. CDR3 loop: CASSLRGDTDNQPQHF. CDR3 in DNA: TGTGCCAGCAGCTTAAGAGGGGACACAGACAATCAGCCCCAGCATTTT.

CDR3 sequence reads: CASSSLAGTRFELFF. Here the CDR3 DNA reads TGTGCCAGCAGTTCGCTAGCGGGGACCCGGTTCGAGCTGTTTTTT. This rearrangement joins TRBV2 to TRBJ2-2; 9 bases line up with TRBD2. Unmatched junction bases numbered 12, after V lost 5 bases and J lost 11 bases. CDR1 and CDR2 from the germline V gene are SNHLY and FYNNEI. The CDR3 has 15 amino acids.

The chain joins TRBV6-5 to TRBJ2-6; no clear D gene. Germline CDR1 is MNHEY and CDR2 is SVGAGI. There are 16 residues in the CDR3. Trimming stripped 2 bases from V and 0 bases from J, with 8 bases between. Here the CDR3 reads CASSYTQDSGANVLTF. The CDR3, as DNA: TGTGCCAGCAGTTACACACAAGACTCTGGGGCCAACGTCCTGACTTTC.

The chain employs TRBV7-2 and TRBJ2-1, with no clear D. Germline V CDR1 and CDR2: SGHTA, FQGNSA. V was clipped by 1 base and J by 9 bases, with 13 bases between them. This CDR3 region has 14 residues. CDR3 nucleotides: TGTGCCAGCAGCTTAGAAGGCTTGGCTAGTGAGCAGTTCTTC. This translates into CASSLEGLASEQFF. Full variable domain (outside the CDR3, taken from reference TRBV7-2 and TRBJ2-1): GAGVSQSPSNKVTEKGKDVELRCDPISGHTALYWYRQSLGQGLEFLIYFQGNSAPDKSGLPSDRFSAERTGGSVSTLTIQRTQQEDSAVYLCASSLEGLASEQFFGPGTRLTVL.

The chain employs TRBV10-2 and TRBJ1-3; D is unresolved. The CDR3 extends over 15 amino acids. Germline CDR1 WSHSY, CDR2 SAAADI. Trimming cost V 7 bases and J 0 bases, with 13 bases left between them. CDR3 residues: CASTPQHFSGNTIYF. CDR3 DNA sequence: TGCGCCAGCACCCCACAGCACTTCTCTGGAAACACCATATATTTT.

V and J are TRBV7-9 and TRBJ1-2; D may be TRBD1 (6 bases). CDR3 length equals 15 residues. V lost 0 bases and J lost 3, with 11 bases in between. The V gene's germline CDR1 is SEHNR and CDR2 FQNEAQ (reference sequence). Here the CDR3 reads CASSLATGAYYGYTF. CDR3 in DNA: TGTGCCAGCAGCTTAGCGACAGGAGCGTACTATGGCTACACCTTC.

This chain links TRBV7-9 with TRBJ2-1; D unclear. Per germline, CDR1 SEHNR and CDR2 FQNEAQ (reference sequence). The V end lost 6 bases, the J end lost 0 bases, and 15 bases lay between the germline ends. The CDR3 runs 16 residues. This CDR3 reads CASSSRRAGSYNEQFF. CDR3 DNA: TGTGCCAGCAGTTCGAGGAGAGCCGGCTCCTACAATGAGCAGTTCTTC. Full variable domain (remainder filled in from reference TRBV7-9 and TRBJ2-1): DTGVSQNPRHKITKRGQNVTFRCDPISEHNRLYWYRQTLGQGPEFLTYFQNEAQLEKSRLLSDRFSAERPKGSFSTLEIQRTEQGDSAMYLCASSSRRAGSYNEQFFGPGTRLTVL.

V is TRBV19 and J is TRBJ2-3; 7 bases line up with TRBD1. This CDR3 is built from 13 residues. V lost 6 bases to trimming and J lost 4 bases; unmatched junction nucleotides: 4. Germline values: CDR1 LNHDA, CDR2 SQIVND (reference sequence). CDR3 sequence: CASSRGGADTQYF. CDR3 coding DNA: TGTGCCAGTAGCAGAGGGGGCGCAGATACGCAGTATTTT. The full variable domain, completed using reference TRBV19 and TRBJ2-3, is DGGITQSPKYLFRKEGQNVTLSCEQNLNHDAMYWYRQDPGQGLRLIYYSQIVNDFQKGDIAEGYSVSREKKESFPLTVTSAQKNPTAFYLCASSRGGADTQYFGPGTRLTVL.

The rearrangement links TRBV28 to TRBJ2-2; the match to TRBD1 covers 7 bases. The CDR3 is 15 residues long. Germline V gene lookup returns CDR1 MDHEN and CDR2 SYDVKM. The V and J ends lost 7 bases and 2 bases, in that order; junction bases with no gene match: 7. CDR3: CASTHRTGNTGELFF. The CDR3 nucleotides read TGTGCCAGCACCCACCGGACAGGCAACACCGGGGAGCTGTTTTTT.

V is TRBV30 and J is TRBJ1-4; D might be TRBD1 (5 bases). This CDR3 is built from 14 residues. Germline loops: CDR1 GTSNPN, CDR2 SVGIG (reference sequence). With 0 bases removed from V and 6 bases from J, the gap between germline ends came to 11 bases. In nucleotides, the CDR3 is TGTGCCTGGAGTGTCGGCGGGGGATATGAAAAACTGTTTTTT. Translation: CAWSVGGGYEKLFF.